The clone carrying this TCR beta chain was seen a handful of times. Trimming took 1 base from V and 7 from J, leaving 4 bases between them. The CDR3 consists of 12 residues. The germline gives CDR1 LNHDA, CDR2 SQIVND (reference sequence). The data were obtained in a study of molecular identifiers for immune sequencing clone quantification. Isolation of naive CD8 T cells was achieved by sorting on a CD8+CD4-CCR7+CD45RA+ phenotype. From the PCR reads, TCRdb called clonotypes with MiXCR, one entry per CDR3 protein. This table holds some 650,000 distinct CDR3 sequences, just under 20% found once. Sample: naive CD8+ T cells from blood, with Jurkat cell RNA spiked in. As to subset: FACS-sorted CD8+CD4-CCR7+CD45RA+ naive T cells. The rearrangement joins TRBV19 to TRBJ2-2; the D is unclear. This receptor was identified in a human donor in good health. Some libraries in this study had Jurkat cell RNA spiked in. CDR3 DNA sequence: TGTGCCAGTAGTATAGTTTACGGGGAGCTGTTTTTT. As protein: CASSIVYGELFF.